A selection of T cell receptor beta chains follows, all from one sample in a study of T-cell memory formation after mild COVID-19. TCRdb called the 5' RACE reads again in MiXCR, with one record for every CDR3 protein. The sample carries under 400,000 distinct CDR3 sequences, 25% to 30% recorded once. The sequencing sample was made of PBMCs or a T cell subset sorted from them (not recorded which). Every receptor here comes from an adult woman who had mild COVID-19 (a few samples of this study predate the infection). Cell type and time point are not known. Each CDR3 is given with its conserved first and last residue. The order of the fields is clone size, J gene, V gene, D gene, CDR3 DNA, CDR3 protein. A D gene is named only where the DNA matches it firmly. Size is stated for part of the rows, as once, few or many counts, or as a class when the clone is expanded.

abundance: NA; j_gene: TRBJ2-5; v_gene: TRBV12-3/TRBV12-4; d_gene: NA; CDR3nt: TGTGCCAGCAGGGGGACCGCAGTTACAGAGACCCAGTACTTC; CDR3aa: CASRGTAVTETQYF
abundance: NA; j_gene: TRBJ2-5; v_gene: TRBV7-2; d_gene: TRBD1; CDR3nt: TGTGCCAGCAGCTTAGAGGGACAGGGGGCGGGATGGGAGACCCAGTACTTC; CDR3aa: CASSLEGQGAGWETQYF
abundance: NA; j_gene: TRBJ2-7; v_gene: TRBV7-9; d_gene: TRBD1; CDR3nt: TGTGCCAGCAGCTTAGTTCAGGGGGCGCATGACGAGCAGTACTTC; CDR3aa: CASSLVQGAHDEQYF
abundance: NA; j_gene: TRBJ2-3; v_gene: TRBV5-1; d_gene: NA; CDR3nt: TGCGCCAGCAGCTTGGAACCGATTAACACAGATACGCAGTATTTT; CDR3aa: CASSLEPINTDTQYF
abundance: few; j_gene: TRBJ2-5; v_gene: TRBV11-2; d_gene: NA; CDR3nt: TGTGCCAGCAGCTCGGTTACGGGGTGGGAGACCCAGTACTTC; CDR3aa: CASSSVTGWETQYF
abundance: NA; j_gene: TRBJ2-7; v_gene: TRBV7-9; d_gene: NA; CDR3nt: TGTGCCAGCAGCCCGAGGAACCCCTACGAGCAGTACTTC; CDR3aa: CASSPRNPYEQYF
abundance: NA; j_gene: TRBJ2-1; v_gene: TRBV7-9; d_gene: NA; CDR3nt: TGTGCCAGCAGCTTGGTATATGTCGGAGACTCCTACAATGAGCAGTTCTTC; CDR3aa: CASSLVYVGDSYNEQFF
abundance: few; j_gene: TRBJ1-6; v_gene: TRBV27; d_gene: NA; CDR3nt: TGTGCCAGCAGTTTAAACCATAATTCACCCCTCCACTTT; CDR3aa: CASSLNHNSPLHF
abundance: NA; j_gene: TRBJ1-2; v_gene: TRBV6-5; d_gene: NA; CDR3nt: TGTGCCAGCAGCCCTCTCGCGGGCCATGGCTACACCTTC; CDR3aa: CASSPLAGHGYTF
abundance: NA; j_gene: TRBJ2-1; v_gene: TRBV24-1; d_gene: NA; CDR3nt: TGTGCCACCAGTCCAGGGACTGAGCAGTTCTTC; CDR3aa: CATSPGTEQFF
abundance: NA; j_gene: TRBJ2-1; v_gene: TRBV4-3; d_gene: TRBD1; CDR3nt: TGCGCCAGCAGCCAACGCGACCTGGGACAGGACAATGAGCAGTTCTTC; CDR3aa: CASSQRDLGQDNEQFF
abundance: once; j_gene: TRBJ2-7; v_gene: TRBV7-9; d_gene: TRBD2; CDR3nt: TGTGCCAGCAGCCCCCCGGGACTAGTCTACGAGCAGTACTTC; CDR3aa: CASSPPGLVYEQYF
abundance: NA; j_gene: TRBJ2-1; v_gene: TRBV7-3; d_gene: TRBD2; CDR3nt: TGTGCCAGCAGCTCAAGACTAGCCAATGAGCAGTTCTTC; CDR3aa: CASSSRLANEQFF
abundance: few; j_gene: TRBJ2-7; v_gene: TRBV6-5; d_gene: TRBD2; CDR3nt: TGTGCCAGCAGCCAGGGGTCTAGCGGGAGCGGGTACGAGCAGTACTTC; CDR3aa: CASSQGSSGSGYEQYF
abundance: few; j_gene: TRBJ2-5; v_gene: TRBV5-1; d_gene: NA; CDR3nt: TGCGCCAGCAGCTCCCACCGGGCCCTGGGAGAGACCCAGTACTTC; CDR3aa: CASSSHRALGETQYF
abundance: few; j_gene: TRBJ2-1; v_gene: TRBV15; d_gene: NA; CDR3nt: TGTGCCACCAGCAAACGGGCCTCCTACAATGAGCAGTTCTTC; CDR3aa: CATSKRASYNEQFF
abundance: NA; j_gene: TRBJ2-3; v_gene: TRBV11-2; d_gene: NA; CDR3nt: TGTGCCAGCAGCTCCTCGGGGCAGGGGAGAAATACGCAGTATTTT; CDR3aa: CASSSSGQGRNTQYF
abundance: few; j_gene: TRBJ2-7; v_gene: TRBV7-2; d_gene: NA; CDR3nt: TGTGCCAGCAGCCCCCCCCTCCCCCTCGGCTACGAGCAGTACTTC; CDR3aa: CASSPPLPLGYEQYF
abundance: few; j_gene: TRBJ1-5; v_gene: TRBV6-5; d_gene: NA; CDR3nt: TGTGCCAGCAGTTACGGGGGGGTCAATCAGCCCCAGCATTTT; CDR3aa: CASSYGGVNQPQHF
abundance: few; j_gene: TRBJ2-5; v_gene: TRBV20-1; d_gene: NA; CDR3nt: TGCAGTGCTAGTGGACTCTCGGGAACCCAGTACTTC; CDR3aa: CSASGLSGTQYF
abundance: once; j_gene: TRBJ1-2; v_gene: TRBV29-1; d_gene: TRBD1; CDR3nt: TGCAGCGTTACCCAGGGGGCTGGAAACTATGGCTACACCTTC; CDR3aa: CSVTQGAGNYGYTF
abundance: few; j_gene: TRBJ2-3; v_gene: TRBV5-5; d_gene: NA; CDR3nt: TGTGCCAGCAGCCCGGGGGAGGGGGTAGGAGATACGCAGTATTTT; CDR3aa: CASSPGEGVGDTQYF
abundance: NA; j_gene: TRBJ2-1; v_gene: TRBV5-1; d_gene: TRBD2; CDR3nt: TGCGCCAGCAGCGTGTCCGGGACTAGCGGGGGCAATGAGCAGTTCTTC; CDR3aa: CASSVSGTSGGNEQFF
abundance: NA; j_gene: TRBJ1-1; v_gene: TRBV2; d_gene: NA; CDR3nt: TGTGCCAGCAGTGAAGGGTTGGGGCGGAGTAACACTGAAGCTTTCTTT; CDR3aa: CASSEGLGRSNTEAFF
abundance: NA; j_gene: TRBJ1-1; v_gene: TRBV4-3; d_gene: NA; CDR3nt: TGCGCCAGCAGCCAAGATGAGGGGGGCACTGAAGCTTTCTTT; CDR3aa: CASSQDEGGTEAFF
abundance: many; j_gene: TRBJ2-7; v_gene: TRBV7-9; d_gene: TRBD1; CDR3nt: TGTGCCAGCAGCCCCAGGGGGTACGAGCAGTACTTC; CDR3aa: CASSPRGYEQYF
abundance: few; j_gene: TRBJ2-3; v_gene: TRBV7-2; d_gene: TRBD2; CDR3nt: TGTGCCAGCAGCCCGGACCTAGCGGGGGGCACAGATACGCAGTATTTT; CDR3aa: CASSPDLAGGTDTQYF
abundance: NA; j_gene: TRBJ1-2; v_gene: TRBV7-8; d_gene: TRBD1; CDR3nt: TGTGCCAGCGGTCAGACGATCCGGCTCAAAAAGGACAGGGGGCTTTTGAACGCAGGCTACACCTTC; CDR3aa: CASGQTIRLKKDRGLLNAGYTF
abundance: NA; j_gene: TRBJ2-1; v_gene: TRBV5-1; d_gene: NA; CDR3nt: TGCGCCAGCAGCTTGGGATCTACCGGCGAGCAGTTCTTC; CDR3aa: CASSLGSTGEQFF
abundance: few; j_gene: TRBJ1-2; v_gene: TRBV12-5; d_gene: NA; CDR3nt: TGTGCTAGTGGTTTTGGCCAGGACAATAACTATGGCTACACCTTC; CDR3aa: CASGFGQDNNYGYTF
abundance: NA; j_gene: TRBJ1-1; v_gene: TRBV5-4; d_gene: NA; CDR3nt: TGTGCCAGCAGCTTGCGGACAGATGAAGCTTTCTTT; CDR3aa: CASSLRTDEAFF
abundance: few; j_gene: TRBJ2-1; v_gene: TRBV5-6; d_gene: TRBD2; CDR3nt: TGTGCCAGCAGCCCGGTGGGGGGGACCTACAATGAGCAGTTCTTC; CDR3aa: CASSPVGGTYNEQFF
abundance: NA; j_gene: TRBJ2-3; v_gene: TRBV20-1; d_gene: TRBD1; CDR3nt: TGCAGTGCTACCCTTCCTGGCAGGGGGCAGGCAGATACGCAGTATTTT; CDR3aa: CSATLPGRGQADTQYF
abundance: NA; j_gene: TRBJ1-4; v_gene: TRBV19; d_gene: TRBD1; CDR3nt: TGTGCCAGTAGTATGGTACAGGGGGGTGAAAAACTGTTTTTT; CDR3aa: CASSMVQGGEKLFF
abundance: NA; j_gene: TRBJ2-7; v_gene: TRBV19; d_gene: NA; CDR3nt: TGTGCCAGTAGTATATCCCACAGGGCGGGCTACGAGCAGTACTTC; CDR3aa: CASSISHRAGYEQYF
abundance: NA; j_gene: TRBJ2-3; v_gene: TRBV12-3/TRBV12-4; d_gene: NA; CDR3nt: TGTGCCAGCAGTCACCCCCCCCTGTCTGGAGATACGCAGTATTTT; CDR3aa: CASSHPPLSGDTQYF
abundance: few; j_gene: TRBJ2-1; v_gene: TRBV7-9; d_gene: TRBD2; CDR3nt: TGTGCCAGCAGCCAGACACTTGGAGGGACTAGCGCGTCTAGCTCCTACAATGAGCAGTTCTTC; CDR3aa: CASSQTLGGTSASSSYNEQFF
abundance: few; j_gene: TRBJ2-1; v_gene: TRBV5-1; d_gene: NA; CDR3nt: TGCGCCAGCAGCTTGTCGACAGGGAGGGTCTCCTACAATGAGCAGTTCTTC; CDR3aa: CASSLSTGRVSYNEQFF
abundance: NA; j_gene: TRBJ2-7; v_gene: TRBV4-1; d_gene: NA; CDR3nt: TGCGCCAGCAGCCAAGCGGCCGGCGCAACCTACGAGCAGTACTTC; CDR3aa: CASSQAAGATYEQYF
abundance: few; j_gene: TRBJ2-3; v_gene: TRBV7-3; d_gene: TRBD1; CDR3nt: TGTGCCAGCAGCCCGACAGGGGACATCACAGATACGCAGTATTTT; CDR3aa: CASSPTGDITDTQYF
abundance: few; j_gene: TRBJ1-5; v_gene: TRBV7-8; d_gene: NA; CDR3nt: TGTGCCAGCTCACATGTGTACAATCAGCCCCAGCATTTT; CDR3aa: CASSHVYNQPQHF
abundance: NA; j_gene: TRBJ2-3; v_gene: TRBV2; d_gene: NA; CDR3nt: TGTGCCAGCAGTGAAATGGGACTTAGCACAGATACGCAGTATTTT; CDR3aa: CASSEMGLSTDTQYF
abundance: NA; j_gene: TRBJ2-7; v_gene: TRBV4-3; d_gene: NA; CDR3nt: TGCGCCAGCAGCGAGCTTCAGGGGTACGAGCAGTACTTC; CDR3aa: CASSELQGYEQYF
abundance: few; j_gene: TRBJ2-7; v_gene: TRBV7-6; d_gene: NA; CDR3nt: TGTGCCAGCAGCGAGCTCTCGGGACGGCCATACGAGCAGTACTTC; CDR3aa: CASSELSGRPYEQYF
abundance: NA; j_gene: TRBJ2-4; v_gene: TRBV5-4; d_gene: TRBD1; CDR3nt: TGTGCCAGCAGCTTGGGGGGACAGGGAAACATTCAGTACTTC; CDR3aa: CASSLGGQGNIQYF
abundance: NA; j_gene: TRBJ1-6; v_gene: TRBV4-1; d_gene: NA; CDR3nt: TGCGCCAGCAGCCAAGAGGATTCACCCCTCCACTTT; CDR3aa: CASSQEDSPLHF
abundance: NA; j_gene: TRBJ2-7; v_gene: TRBV6-5; d_gene: NA; CDR3nt: TGTGCCAGCAGTTACTCGGGAAGATTATACGAGCAGTACTTC; CDR3aa: CASSYSGRLYEQYF
abundance: NA; j_gene: TRBJ2-7; v_gene: TRBV7-6; d_gene: NA; CDR3nt: TGTGCCAGCAGCTTTCATGAAGCGGACTCCTACGAGCAGTACTTC; CDR3aa: CASSFHEADSYEQYF
abundance: NA; j_gene: TRBJ2-1; v_gene: TRBV7-2; d_gene: TRBD2; CDR3nt: TGTGCCAGCAGCTTACACCCCTCGACTAGCGGAGCCGGGAATGAGCAGTTCTTC; CDR3aa: CASSLHPSTSGAGNEQFF
abundance: few; j_gene: TRBJ2-1; v_gene: TRBV9; d_gene: TRBD2; CDR3nt: TGTGCCAGCAGCCCCTGGACTAGTCCTGGGAATGAGCAGTTCTTC; CDR3aa: CASSPWTSPGNEQFF